A selection of T cell receptor beta chains follows, all from one sample in a study of blood T cell repertoires in COVID-19. TCRdb keeps only in-frame clones here, not all; method: immunoSEQ multiplex PCR. The table lists approximately 300,000 clones, around 88% of them singletons. The sequenced sample consisted of peripheral blood. These receptors originate from a man in his forties with acute or convalescent COVID-19. The CDR3 runs from the conserved cysteine through the conserved F or W. A D gene is named only where the DNA matches it firmly. Clone size is stated in some rows and not others, as once, few, many or a class when expanded.

j_gene,abundance,d_gene,v_gene,CDR3nt,CDR3aa
TRBJ2-7,NA,TRBD1,TRBV7-2,TGTGCCAGCAGCTTTGGACAGGGGCAAATCTACGAGCAGTACTTC,CASSFGQGQIYEQYF
TRBJ1-1,NA,TRBD1,TRBV19,TGTGCCAGTAGTATAGGGCAGGGGGCCTTCACTGAAGCTTTCTTT,CASSIGQGAFTEAFF
TRBJ1-2,NA,NA,TRBV13,TGTGCCAGCAGCTTTGTGGGGGCTTACGGCTACACCTTC,CASSFVGAYGYTF
TRBJ1-1,NA,TRBD1,TRBV18,TGTGCCAGCTCACCGTACAGGGGGCTGACTGAAGCTTTCTTT,CASSPYRGLTEAFF
TRBJ2-7,NA,NA,TRBV18,TGTGCCAGCTCACCACTCGGACTACGCACTTACGAGCAGTACTTC,CASSPLGLRTYEQYF
TRBJ1-1,NA,NA,TRBV5-6,TGTGCCAGCAGCCAAAAAGGGGCCACTGAAGCTTTCTTT,CASSQKGATEAFF
TRBJ2-1,once,NA,TRBV14,TGTGCCAGCAGCCAGCGGGTGTACAATGAGCAGTTCTTC,CASSQRVYNEQFF
TRBJ1-1,once,NA,TRBV14,TGTGCCAGCAGCCAAGAAGGTTCGGGGGTGAAGGGTTTCTTT,CASSQEGSGVKGFF
TRBJ1-4,NA,NA,TRBV19,TGTGCCACACTTGGGCGAGGGACTAATGAAAAACTGTTTTTT,CATLGRGTNEKLFF
TRBJ2-5,NA,NA,TRBV19,TGTGCCAGTAGTATAACGGGTTCCTCAGAGACCCAGTACTTC,CASSITGSSETQYF
TRBJ2-2,NA,NA,TRBV5-1,TGCGCCAGCAGCTGGAGGGGACAGACGAACACCGGGGAGCTGTTTTTT,CASSWRGQTNTGELFF
TRBJ1-2,NA,TRBD1,TRBV10-3,TGTGCCATCAGTGAAACAGGGGGTAACTATGGCTACACCTTC,CAISETGGNYGYTF
TRBJ1-1,few,NA,TRBV15,TGTGCCACCAGCAGAGATCGGGAGGGAGCGGACACTGAAGCTTTCTTT,CATSRDREGADTEAFF
TRBJ2-2,NA,NA,TRBV6-5,TGTGCCAGCAGCCTACAGCCGAGCGGGGAGCTGTTTTTT,CASSLQPSGELFF
TRBJ1-2,few,NA,TRBV20-1,TGCAGTGCTAGGAAAGCCTATGGCTACACCTTC,CSARKAYGYTF
TRBJ1-2,NA,TRBD1,TRBV5-1,TGCGCCAGCAGCCCAAGGGACAGGGGGCTTAACTATGGCTACACCTTC,CASSPRDRGLNYGYTF
TRBJ1-4,NA,NA,TRBV5-1,TGCGCCAGCAGCTTGGTTTTCGGTTCTAATGAAAAACTGTTTTTT,CASSLVFGSNEKLFF
TRBJ2-2,NA,TRBD1,TRBV9,TGTGCCAGCACCCCCTCGGGGACAGCTCTGAACACCGGGGAGCTGTTTTTT,CASTPSGTALNTGELFF
TRBJ1-2,NA,NA,TRBV5-4,TGTGCCAGCAGCACCCTCGAGGGGGAAGGAGGCTACACCTTC,CASSTLEGEGGYTF
TRBJ1-5,NA,NA,TRBV11-2,TGTGCCAGCGCCGACACCTTTAGCAATCAGCCCCAGCATTTT,CASADTFSNQPQHF
TRBJ2-7,NA,TRBD1,TRBV29-1,TGCAGCGTTGGGGACAGCTCCTACGAGCAGTACTTC,CSVGDSSYEQYF
TRBJ2-3,NA,TRBD1,TRBV19,TGTGCCAGTAGTTTCAGACAGGGTAGTACGCAGTATTTT,CASSFRQGSTQYF
TRBJ2-3,NA,TRBD1,TRBV4-1,TGCGCCAGCAGCCAGACAGGGCAAAGCACAGATACGCAGTATTTT,CASSQTGQSTDTQYF
TRBJ2-5,NA,TRBD1,TRBV5-1,TGCGCCAGCAGCTTGCTTGGGCAGGGGGTAGAGACCCAGTACTTC,CASSLLGQGVETQYF
TRBJ2-7,NA,TRBD1,TRBV15,TGTGCCACCAGCAGAGGAGGGACAGGGGGTGCGAGGGAGCAGTACTTC,CATSRGGTGGAREQYF
TRBJ1-4,NA,NA,TRBV6-5,TGTGCCAGCAGTTTCACAGGGCCTGGGACTAATGAAAAACTGTTTTTT,CASSFTGPGTNEKLFF
TRBJ1-6,NA,TRBD1,TRBV30,TGTGCCTCCTACAGGGGGGGGTCTAATAATTCACCCCTCCACTTT,CASYRGGSNNSPLHF
TRBJ1-4,NA,NA,TRBV5-5,TGTGCCAGCAGCGGGCAGGATGGGCTCGGTGAAAAACTGTTTTTT,CASSGQDGLGEKLFF
TRBJ1-2,NA,NA,TRBV5-4,TGTGCCAGCAGATGGACGGGAGCTAACTATGGCTACACCTTC,CASRWTGANYGYTF
TRBJ1-6,NA,TRBD1,TRBV11-2,TGTGCCAGCAGCTCCTACAGGGGTGGTAATTCACCCCTCCACTTT,CASSSYRGGNSPLHF
TRBJ1-1,NA,TRBD1,TRBV5-5,TGTGCCAGCAGCTCGACAATTACAGGGGGTAGGGGTAACACTGAAGCTTTCTTT,CASSSTITGGRGNTEAFF
TRBJ1-2,NA,NA,TRBV10-3,TGTGCCATCAGTGAGTCGCTGGCTGGCTACACCTTC,CAISESLAGYTF
TRBJ2-1,NA,NA,TRBV5-1,TGCGCCAGCAGCGTAGGTCGCTCCGGGGAGCAGTTCTTC,CASSVGRSGEQFF